Below, 30 T cell receptor beta chains from the same sample are listed, as sequenced in a study of human T cells and chemical hapten exposure. Each CDR3 protein is one row after TCRdb ran MiXCR on the RACE reads. This table holds 95,000 to 150,000 distinct CDR3 sequences, roughly 14% found once. As to time point: pre-sensitization, week 0. The treatment denotes: therapeutic diphenylcyclopropenone sensitization with weekly scalp DPC. This specimen consisted of whole blood, obtained in connection with sensitization to the hapten diphenylcyclopropenone (DPC). Source of these receptors: a woman aged 18-29 years with alopecia areata. Some clones in this sample may be carry-over from other donors' samples.

This clonotype was seen repeatedly, ten times or more. V and J are TRBV3-1 and TRBJ1-2; TRBD1 is a possible D gene (5 bases). Per germline, CDR1 LGHDT and CDR2 YNNKEL (reference sequence). The CDR3 length is 15 residues. V was cut by 0 bases and J by 8 bases, with 16 bases left in between. The CDR3 here is CASSQDTGRARGYTF. CDR3 bases: TGTGCCAGCAGCCAAGATACGGGCAGGGCAAGAGGCTACACCTTC. Complete variable domain (other parts from reference TRBV3-1 and TRBJ1-2): DTAVSQTPKYLVTQMGNDKSIKCEQNLGHDTMYWYKQDSKKFLKIMFSYNNKELIINETVPNRFSPKSPDKAHLNLHINSLELGDSAVYFCASSQDTGRARGYTFGSGTRLTVV.

The table lists this clonotype with many counts. This sequence joins TRBV20-1 and TRBJ1-1, with 7 positions matching TRBD1. The trim removed 4 bases at V and 4 bases at J, leaving 0 bases unmatched. Germline lookup yields CDR1 DFQATT and CDR2 SNEGSKA (reference sequence). This CDR3 has 11 residues. This CDR3 is CSATGGTEAFF. Here the CDR3 DNA reads TGCAGTGCTACAGGGGGCACTGAAGCTTTCTTT.

This clonotype came up many times. The chain recombines TRBV5-5 with TRBJ2-5, with 11 positions matching TRBD1. Germline CDR1 SGHKS, CDR2 YYEKEE (reference sequence). This CDR3 comprises 14 residues. V lost 4 bases to trimming and J lost 3 bases; unmatched junction nucleotides: 2. This CDR3 reads CASSGTGGKETQYF. CDR3 nucleotide sequence: TGTGCCAGCAGCGGGACAGGGGGAAAAGAGACCCAGTACTTC.

V usage is TRBV28 and J usage is TRBJ1-1, with D perhaps TRBD1 (5 bases). There are 11 residues in the CDR3. Germline-derived CDR1 and CDR2 are MDHEN and SYDVKM. V shed 2 bases and J shed 11 bases, with 9 bases lying between them. The DNA of the CDR3 is TGTGCCAGCAGTTTACGCGGGGCGGCTTTCTTT. It is translated as CASSLRGAAFF.

V and J are TRBV10-3 and TRBJ1-1; the D is unclear. With 1 base removed from V and 2 bases from J, the gap between germline ends came to 5 bases. Germline V gene lookup returns CDR1 ENHRY and CDR2 SYGVKD. There are 13 residues in the CDR3. The CDR3 coding sequence is TGTGCCATCAGTGAGTTATCAAACACTGAAGCTTTCTTT. It is translated as CAISELSNTEAFF.

This clonotype was picked up many times. CDR3 sequence: CASRLDSTYGYTF. The CDR3 DNA reads as TGTGCCAGCAGGCTCGACAGCACCTATGGCTACACCTTC. V is TRBV6-2 or TRBV6-3 and J is TRBJ1-2; D is perhaps TRBD1 (5 bases). Trimming removed 6 bases at V and 4 bases at J, with 12 bases between. CDR1 is MNHEY, CDR2 SVGEGT, per germline. The CDR3 has 13 residues.

V usage is TRBV29-1 and J usage is TRBJ1-1, with 7 bases aligning to TRBD1. The CDR3 contains 12 residues. Germline CDR1 is SQVTM and CDR2 is ANQGSEA. J was trimmed by 2 bases and V by 6 bases; bases with no gene match: 3. CDR3 DNA sequence: TGCAGCGTCGTAGGGGGCAACACTGAAGCTTTCTTT. Residues: CSVVGGNTEAFF.

This clonotype occurred a few times. The V and J genes are TRBV11-2 and TRBJ2-1; TRBD1 or TRBD2 may be the D gene (5 bases each). The V end was cut by 5 bases, the J end by 3 bases, with 17 bases between. The CDR3 is 16 amino acids. From germline, CDR1 is SGHAT and CDR2 FQNNGV. Here the CDR3 reads CASSQVGGRVYNEQFF. The CDR3 DNA sequence: TGTGCCAGCAGCCAGGTTGGGGGTAGGGTCTACAATGAGCAGTTCTTC.

This clonotype was seen ten or more times. This chain uses TRBV20-1 with TRBJ2-7; TRBD1 might be the D (6 bases). This CDR3 spans 16 amino acids. V lost 1 base and J lost 3, with 19 bases in between. From germline, CDR1 is DFQATT and CDR2 SNEGSKA (reference sequence). CDR3 amino acids: CSARGVHRDTNYEQYF. The CDR3, as DNA: TGCAGTGCTAGAGGAGTGCACAGGGATACTAACTACGAGCAGTACTTC.

The chain recombines TRBV7-9 with TRBJ2-1; the D is unclear. The CDR3 loop spans 12 amino acids. CDR1 and CDR2 from the germline V gene are SEHNR and FQNEAQ (reference sequence). V dropped 4 bases and J dropped 6 bases, with 7 bases sitting between them. CDR3 nucleotides: TGTGCCAGCAGCTCGTCGCCCAATGAGCAGTTCTTC. Amino acids: CASSSSPNEQFF.

The V and J genes are TRBV7-2 and TRBJ2-5; D not certain. CDR1 is SGHTA and CDR2 is FQGNSA in the germline V gene. The CDR3 contains 14 residues. V shed 5 bases and J shed 4 bases, with 14 bases lying between them. CDR3 sequence reads: CASSPPPARETQYF. DNA of the CDR3: TGTGCCAGCAGCCCCCCTCCAGCACGAGAGACCCAGTACTTC.

The chain combines TRBV20-1 with TRBJ2-3; possible D gene TRBD1, 5 bases. The CDR3 contains 14 residues. V lost 1 base and J lost 2, with 10 bases in between. Per germline, CDR1 DFQATT and CDR2 SNEGSKA (reference sequence). Written as DNA, the CDR3 is TGCAGTGCTAGAGGCAGGGATCTCACAGATACGCAGTATTTT. It yields the protein CSARGRDLTDTQYF.

The V and J genes are TRBV28 and TRBJ2-3; TRBD1 agrees at 7 bases. The CDR3 loop spans 14 amino acids. V was clipped by 5 bases and J by 0 bases; unmatched bases: 2. The germline V gene encodes CDR1 MDHEN and CDR2 SYDVKM. The CDR3, as DNA: TGTGCCAGCAGTCAGACAGGGAGCACAGATACGCAGTATTTT. Amino acids: CASSQTGSTDTQYF.

In this sample, this clonotype turned up many times. The chain links TRBV4-3 to TRBJ2-1; D is undetermined. Deletions cut 2 bases from V and 7 bases from J, with 21 bases between. The CDR3 is 17 amino acids. Germline-derived CDR1 and CDR2 are LGHNA and YSLEER. The chain's CDR3 is CASSQIPRTQMVNEQFF. As DNA, the CDR3 is TGCGCCAGCAGCCAAATCCCACGGACCCAGATGGTGAATGAGCAGTTCTTC.

This clonotype was counted between two and nine times. The chain has TRBV20-1 and TRBJ2-1, with TRBD2 identical over 8 bases. This CDR3 comprises 13 residues. Trimming cost V 3 bases and J 6 bases; bases outside gene matches: 4. Germline CDR1 and CDR2: DFQATT and SNEGSKA (reference sequence). CDR3 sequence: CSASGGASNEQFF. CDR3 sequence (DNA): TGCAGTGCTAGCGGGGGGGCCTCCAATGAGCAGTTCTTC.

The chain has TRBV6-1 and TRBJ2-2; perhaps TRBD2 as D (6 bases). The CDR3 has 14 amino acids. V was shortened by 6 bases and J by 8 bases, with 16 bases between the two germline ends. Germline values: CDR1 MNHNS, CDR2 SASEGT. This chain's CDR3 is CASSHPGLAGELFF. The CDR3 DNA reads as TGTGCCAGCAGCCATCCGGGACTCGCGGGGGAGCTGTTTTTT.

The chain is built from TRBV29-1 and TRBJ1-1, with a weak D call TRBD1 (5 bases). The V gene's germline CDR1 is SQVTM and CDR2 ANQGSEA. The length of the CDR3 is 12 residues. V lost 7 bases to trimming and J lost 0 bases, with 9 bases between them. The CDR3 is CSAEGMNTEAFF. CDR3 bases: TGCAGCGCTGAGGGGATGAACACTGAAGCTTTCTTT.

This chain joins TRBV10-3 and TRBJ1-1; 7 nucleotides match TRBD1. Trimming cost V 8 bases and J 1 base; bases outside gene matches: 4. CDR1 and CDR2 from the germline V gene are ENHRY and SYGVKD. There are 13 residues in the CDR3. The CDR3 loop reads CAIGDRSNTEAFF. DNA for the CDR3: TGTGCCATCGGGGACAGATCGAACACTGAAGCTTTCTTT.

This clonotype was observed a handful of times. The chain uses TRBV14 and TRBJ2-1, with D tentatively TRBD1 (6 bases). The CDR3 length is 15 residues. Germline CDR1 SGHDN, CDR2 FVKESK. Trimming cost V 3 bases and J 5 bases, with 14 bases left between them. This CDR3 is CASSHYRVGDNEQFF. For the CDR3, the DNA is TGTGCCAGCAGCCATTACAGGGTTGGGGACAATGAGCAGTTCTTC.

The chain is built from TRBV9 and TRBJ2-3; 7 bases map to TRBD2. The V and J ends lost 0 bases and 1 base, in that order; junction bases with no gene match: 5. This CDR3 comprises 16 residues. Germline CDR1 and CDR2: SGDLS and YYNGEE. In DNA, the CDR3 is TGTGCCAGCAGCGTAGTTGGGAGGGTCGGCACAGATACGCAGTATTTT. Residues: CASSVVGRVGTDTQYF.

The rearrangement links TRBV29-1 to TRBJ2-3; TRBD1 might be the D (6 bases). The CDR3 runs to 13 residues. CDR1 is SQVTM and CDR2 is ANQGSEA in the germline V gene. The V gene lost 6 bases and the J gene lost 1 base, with 11 bases spanning the gap. The CDR3 sequence: CSVKRQGTDTQYF. The CDR3 DNA reads as TGCAGCGTGAAAAGACAGGGCACAGATACGCAGTATTTT.

The sample holds a few counts of this clonotype. The chain links TRBV29-1 to TRBJ1-1; the match to TRBD1 covers 7 bases. The CDR3 runs to 15 residues. Germline CDR1 reads SQVTM; CDR2 reads ANQGSEA. Losses at the gene ends were 5 bases for V and 4 bases for J; bases not matched to a gene: 13. The CDR3 DNA is TGCAGCGTTCAACGGTTAACAGGGGCGGCCACTGAAGCTTTCTTT. Protein: CSVQRLTGAATEAFF.

The V call is TRBV30, the J call TRBJ2-3; 7 positions agree with TRBD2. J lost 6 bases, V lost 2 bases, and 11 bases had no gene match. Germline V gene data show CDR1 as GTSNPN and CDR2 as SVGIG (reference sequence). The CDR3 length is 15 residues. The CDR3 region is CAWSSGEGSYDTQYF. CDR3 sequence (DNA): TGTGCCTGGAGTAGTGGGGAGGGAAGTTACGATACGCAGTATTTT.

About this clonotype itself: This may be a read error, as it is one base from a much larger clone. The V call is TRBV11-2, the J call TRBJ1-4; D is possibly TRBD1 (5 bases). CDR1 and CDR2 from the germline V gene are SGHAT and FQNNGV. The CDR3 runs to 15 residues. The V gene lost 4 bases and the J gene lost 2 bases, with 11 bases spanning the gap. CDR3 nucleotides: TGTGCCAGCAGCTCAGAGACAGCCACTAATGAAAAACTGTTTTTT. Translating gives CASSSETATNEKLFF.

This chain joins TRBV7-2 and TRBJ2-3; D is unclear. The CDR3 consists of 14 residues. V dropped 0 bases and J dropped 2 bases, with 6 bases sitting between them. CDR1 and CDR2 (germline): SGHTA, FQGNSA. CDR3: CASSLAVTTDTQYF. Here the CDR3 DNA reads TGTGCCAGCAGCTTAGCGGTCACCACAGATACGCAGTATTTT.

This clonotype was picked up a small number of times. The CDR3 loop reads CASSLEGATNEKLFF. CDR3 coding DNA: TGTGCCAGCTCACTCGAGGGCGCAACTAATGAAAAACTGTTTTTT. V is TRBV18 and J is TRBJ1-4; no clear D. Germline-derived CDR1 and CDR2 are KGHSH and LQKENI. This CDR3 has 15 residues. The germline V and J ends were trimmed by 4 bases and 0 bases, with 9 bases remaining between them. The full variable domain, completed using reference TRBV18 and TRBJ1-4, is NAGVMQNPRHLVRRRGQEARLRCSPMKGHSHVYWYRQLPEEGLKFMVYLQKENIIDESGMPKERFSAEFPKEGPSILRIQQVVRGDSAAYFCASSLEGATNEKLFFGSGTQLSVL.

This chain joins TRBV3-1 and TRBJ1-6; 7 bases fit TRBD1. The CDR3 is 16 residues long. V lost 2 bases and J lost 8; bases outside the gene matches: 9. The V gene's germline CDR1 is LGHDT and CDR2 YNNKEL (reference sequence). Here the CDR3 reads CASSQKGGQHDSPLHF. The CDR3 DNA reads TGTGCCAGCAGCCAAAAGGGGGGACAGCATGATTCACCCCTCCACTTT.

This clonotype has a count of ten or more. This chain uses TRBV4-1 with TRBJ2-7; D gene unclear. In germline, CDR1 is MGHRA, CDR2 YSYEKL. V lost 0 bases, J lost 2 bases, and 8 bases lay in between. The CDR3 covers 14 residues. CDR3 amino acids: CASSQDPGTYEQYF. The CDR3 DNA reads TGCGCCAGCAGCCAAGATCCGGGTACCTACGAGCAGTACTTC.

The rearrangement links TRBV6-2 or TRBV6-3 to TRBJ2-2, with 12 nucleotides matching TRBD2. V dropped 7 bases and J dropped 6; count of bases not matched to a gene: 18. The CDR3 sequence is 19 residues long. Germline V lookup: CDR1 MNHEY, CDR2 SVGEGT. In nucleotides, the CDR3 is TGTGCCAGCAACACCCCCCGGACTAGCGGGATCTCCGGGGCCGGGGAGCTGTTTTTT. This sequence encodes CASNTPRTSGISGAGELFF.

This clonotype was found a few times. The V call is TRBV3-1, the J call TRBJ1-1; no firm D call. This CDR3 spans 14 amino acids. Trimming left V 0 bases short and J 10 bases short, with 15 bases between. Germline V gene lookup returns CDR1 LGHDT and CDR2 YNNKEL (reference sequence). As DNA, the CDR3 is TGTGCCAGCAGCCAAGATTTTCCCCCAACGGGAGCTTTCTTT. Residues: CASSQDFPPTGAFF.